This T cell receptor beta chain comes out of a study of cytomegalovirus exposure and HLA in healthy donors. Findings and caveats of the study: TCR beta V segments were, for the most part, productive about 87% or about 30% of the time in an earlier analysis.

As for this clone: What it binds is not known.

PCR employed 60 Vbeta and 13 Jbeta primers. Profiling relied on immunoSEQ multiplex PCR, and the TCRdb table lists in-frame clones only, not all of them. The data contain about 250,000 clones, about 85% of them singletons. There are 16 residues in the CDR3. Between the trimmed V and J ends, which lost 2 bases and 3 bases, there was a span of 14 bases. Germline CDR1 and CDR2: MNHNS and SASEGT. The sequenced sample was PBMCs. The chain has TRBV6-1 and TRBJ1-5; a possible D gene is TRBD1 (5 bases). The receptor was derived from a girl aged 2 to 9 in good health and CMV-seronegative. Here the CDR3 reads CASSESQRQLNQPQHF. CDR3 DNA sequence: TGTGCCAGCAGTGAAAGTCAACGACAGCTCAATCAGCCCCAGCATTTT.